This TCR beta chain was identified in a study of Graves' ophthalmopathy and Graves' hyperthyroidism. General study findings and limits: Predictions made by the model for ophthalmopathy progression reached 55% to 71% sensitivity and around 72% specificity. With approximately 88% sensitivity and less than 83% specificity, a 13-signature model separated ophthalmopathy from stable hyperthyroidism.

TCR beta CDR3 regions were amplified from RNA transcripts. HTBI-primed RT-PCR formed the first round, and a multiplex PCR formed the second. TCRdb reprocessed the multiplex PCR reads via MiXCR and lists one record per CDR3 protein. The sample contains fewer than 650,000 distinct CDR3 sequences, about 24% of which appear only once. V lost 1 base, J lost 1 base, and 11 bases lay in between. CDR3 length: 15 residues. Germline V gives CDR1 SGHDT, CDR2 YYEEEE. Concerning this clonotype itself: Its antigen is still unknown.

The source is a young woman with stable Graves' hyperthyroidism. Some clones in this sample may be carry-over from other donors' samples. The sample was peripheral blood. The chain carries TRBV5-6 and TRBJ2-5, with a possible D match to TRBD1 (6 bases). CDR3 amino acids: CASSLSAGVQETQYF. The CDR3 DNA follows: TGTGCCAGCAGCTTGTCGGCAGGGGTCCAAGAGACCCAGTACTTC. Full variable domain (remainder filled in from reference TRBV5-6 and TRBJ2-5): DAGVTQSPTHLIKTRGQQVTLRCSPKSGHDTVSWYQQALGQGPQFIFQYYEEEERQRGNFPDRFSGHQFPNYSSELNVNALLLGDSALYLCASSLSAGVQETQYFGPGTRLLVL.